Below, 17 T cell receptor beta chains from the same sample are listed, as sequenced in a study of a mutant IDH1 vaccine in newly diagnosed glioma. These TCRs are of unknown antigen specificity. Time point reported: week 5, during vaccination. Topical imiquimod was applied with each vaccine dose, which held 300 ug of mutant IDH1 20-mer peptide. Profiling relied on immunoSEQ multiplex PCR, and the TCRdb table lists in-frame clones only, not all of them. The sample lists over 50,000 clones; approximately 90% were seen once. The sequenced sample was PBMCs, obtained from a glioma patient whose treatment included an IDH1 peptide vaccine. The source is a woman aged 35 to 49 with glioma.

This sequence joins TRBV28 and TRBJ1-5; TRBD1 might be the D (5 bases). V lost 4 bases, J lost 11 bases, and 6 bases lay in between. This CDR3 is built from 10 residues. Germline-derived CDR1 and CDR2 are MDHEN and SYDVKM. The CDR3 sequence is CASSSGAQHF. The CDR3 DNA reads as TGTGCCAGCAGTTCGGGGGCCCAGCATTTT.

The chain has TRBV7-2 and TRBJ2-7; 8 bases map to TRBD2. V lost 4 bases, J lost 5 bases, and 13 bases stayed unmatched. From germline, CDR1 is SGHTA and CDR2 FQGNSA. The length of the CDR3 is 16 residues. CDR3 amino acids: CASSYPPLGGAHEQYF. The CDR3, as DNA: TGTGCCAGCAGCTACCCCCCCCTCGGGGGGGCCCACGAGCAGTACTTC. The variable domain in full, completed from reference TRBV7-2 and TRBJ2-7, reads GAGVSQSPSNKVTEKGKDVELRCDPISGHTALYWYRQSLGQGLEFLIYFQGNSAPDKSGLPSDRFSAERTGGSVSTLTIQRTQQEDSAVYLCASSYPPLGGAHEQYFGPGTRLTVT.

The rearrangement uses TRBV19 and TRBJ1-2; the D gene is possibly TRBD1 (6 bases). V was clipped by 1 base and J by 8 bases, with 14 bases between them. The CDR3 loop spans 14 amino acids. Looked up from germline, CDR1 is LNHDA and CDR2 is SQIVND (reference sequence). CDR3 in amino acids: CASSIALTGFGYTF. Here the CDR3 DNA reads TGTGCCAGTAGTATAGCCTTAACAGGGTTCGGCTACACCTTC.

The V and J genes are TRBV4-2 and TRBJ2-3; 7 bases are a match to TRBD2. Germline V gives CDR1 LGHNA, CDR2 YNFKEQ. The CDR3 loop spans 16 amino acids. V gave up 0 bases and J gave up 0 bases; unmatched junction bases: 3. CDR3 loop: CASSQDWTSSTDTQYF. The CDR3 bases are TGTGCCAGCAGCCAAGATTGGACTAGTAGCACAGATACGCAGTATTTT.

The V and J genes are TRBV7-2 and TRBJ2-3; 13 nucleotides match TRBD2. CDR1 and CDR2 (germline): SGHTA, FQGNSA. Trimming removed 5 bases from V and 12 bases from J; junction bases left unmatched: 11. The CDR3 contains 15 residues. The DNA for the CDR3 is TGTGCCAGCAGCCCCAAGGGACTAGCGGGGAGACGACAGTATTTT. It translates to CASSPKGLAGRRQYF.

The chain has TRBV19 and TRBJ2-3, with TRBD1 matching 7 bases. Germline loops: CDR1 LNHDA, CDR2 SQIVND (reference sequence). The CDR3 spans 14 residues. Germline trimming cut 6 bases from V and 3 bases from J; bases unmatched to any gene: 6. The chain's CDR3 is CASRVTGKTDTQYF. DNA of the CDR3: TGTGCCAGTAGGGTGACAGGGAAGACAGATACGCAGTATTTT.

This chain uses TRBV19 with TRBJ1-1; D might be TRBD1 (5 bases). There are 15 residues in the CDR3. The germline V gene has CDR1 LNHDA and CDR2 SQIVND (reference sequence). Deletions cut 3 bases from V and 6 bases from J, with 17 bases between. CDR3 nucleotides: TGTGCCAGTAGTATGGGCAGGGCCAATGTCGCTGAAGCTTTCTTT. Protein sequence: CASSMGRANVAEAFF.

This chain uses TRBV5-6 with TRBJ2-5; TRBD1 agrees at 12 bases. This CDR3 spans 16 amino acids. CDR1 is SGHDT and CDR2 is YYEEEE in the germline V gene. V shed 4 bases, J shed 2 bases, and the junction held 6 bases outside the gene matches. The CDR3 region is CASSVGTGGRQETQYF. The CDR3 region has the DNA TGTGCCAGCAGCGTAGGGACAGGGGGCCGACAAGAGACCCAGTACTTC.

This rearrangement joins TRBV2 to TRBJ2-7; 8 bases match TRBD1. V lost 6 bases to trimming and J lost 4 bases; unmatched junction nucleotides: 5. Germline CDR1 is SNHLY and CDR2 is FYNNEI. There are 13 residues in the CDR3. The CDR3 is CASRRDRGYEQYF. The CDR3 nucleotides read TGTGCCAGCAGGAGAGACAGGGGTTACGAGCAGTACTTC.

The chain recombines TRBV7-9 with TRBJ1-1; D perhaps matches TRBD1 (5 bases). Trimming took off 2 bases at V and 3 bases at J, with 13 bases between the two ends. The CDR3 is 15 residues long. CDR1 is SEHNR, CDR2 FQNEAQ, per germline (reference sequence). As DNA, the CDR3 is TGTGCCAGCAGCTTACGGAGGGGCAGCTACACTGAAGCTTTCTTT. Translation: CASSLRRGSYTEAFF.

This clone was recorded once. The chain joins TRBV6-5 to TRBJ2-1, with TRBD1 as a possible D gene (6 bases). This CDR3 is 14 amino acids long. Germline loops: CDR1 MNHEY, CDR2 SVGAGI. The V end lost 4 bases, the J end lost 8 bases, and 15 bases lay between the germline ends. The CDR3 loop is CASSFRPRGDEQFF. In nucleotides, the CDR3 is TGTGCCAGCAGTTTTCGGCCCAGGGGAGATGAGCAGTTCTTC.

Written as DNA, the CDR3 is TGTGCCAGCAGTTTGGGGATGGGCCAGCCCCAGCATTTT. This translates into CASSLGMGQPQHF. The chain recombines TRBV27 with TRBJ1-5, with D unclear. The CDR3 loop spans 13 amino acids. CDR1 is MNHEY, CDR2 SMNVEV, per germline (reference sequence). V lost 3 bases and J 7 bases, leaving 10 bases between the germline ends.

The chain's CDR3 is CASSLGVMNTEAFF. In nucleotides, the CDR3 is TGTGCCAGCTCGCTCGGAGTCATGAACACTGAAGCTTTCTTT. The chain employs TRBV18 and TRBJ1-1; D is undetermined. The length of the CDR3 is 14 residues. Germline CDR1 KGHSH, CDR2 LQKENI. V lost 6 bases and J 0 bases, leaving 11 bases between the germline ends.

J is TRBJ2-7 and V is TRBV6-6; D is uncertain. This CDR3 is 12 amino acids long. The V gene lost 5 bases and the J gene lost 1 base, with 6 bases spanning the gap. From germline, CDR1 is MNHNY and CDR2 SVGAGI (reference sequence). The CDR3 region is CASSGRSYEQYF. The CDR3 bases are TGTGCCAGCAGTGGCCGTTCCTACGAGCAGTACTTC.

The CDR3 coding sequence is TGTGCCAGCACCCTGCGGGGGGACAATCAGCCCCAGCATTTT. This sequence encodes CASTLRGDNQPQHF. The chain joins TRBV5-5 to TRBJ1-5; a weak D match, TRBD1 (5 bases). CDR3 size: 14 residues. In germline, CDR1 is SGHKS, CDR2 YYEKEE (reference sequence). Trimming shortened V by 6 bases and J by 3 bases, and 13 bases separated the two germline ends.

This clone came up a few times. V usage is TRBV10-3 and J usage is TRBJ1-5; D perhaps matches TRBD1 (6 bases). Germline CDR1 reads ENHRY; CDR2 reads SYGVKD. There are 14 residues in the CDR3. V lost 10 bases to trimming and J lost 4 bases, with 17 bases between them. CDR3 protein: CATQNVQGNQPQHF. The CDR3 coding sequence is TGTGCCACGCAAAATGTCCAGGGGAATCAGCCCCAGCATTTT.

This sequence joins TRBV18 and TRBJ2-6, with 7 positions matching TRBD1. From germline, CDR1 is KGHSH and CDR2 LQKENI. The ends lost 3 bases at V and 1 base at J; junction bases unmatched: 6. The CDR3 spans 17 residues. The CDR3 reads CASSPTGRKSGANVLTF. The CDR3 DNA reads as TGTGCCAGCTCACCGACAGGGCGTAAGTCTGGGGCCAACGTCCTGACTTTC.